This T cell receptor beta chain was captured in a study of CD8 T cells in Susac syndrome (dated by TCRdb to between 2018 and 2021). Broadly, across the study: Whether CD8+ T cell activation and differentiation in Susac syndrome was antigen driven was tested using repertoire sequencing.

Overall study results and their limits: The study acknowledged that relatively few individuals were included in the TCR sequencing and HLA analysis.

RNA was extracted using the RNeasy kit, and about 0.5 to 1 microgram was reverse transcribed with random hexamers. The immunoSEQ multiplex PCR assay, covering 54 Vbeta and 13 Jbeta segments, was used to amplify TCR beta CDR3 regions. Bias from PCR amplification was corrected by using a synthetic template baseline for primer optimization and for computational correction. Concerning the study's data processing: Reads were assigned to V, D and J genes according to IMGT and analyzed in immunoSEQ Analyzer, with only productive sequences retained. Clonality was computed as one minus Shannon entropy normalized by log2 of the number of productive unique sequences. For each patient and control, public and private clones were evaluated among the 100 most prevalent clones. Susac-specific clones were defined as absent from healthy and MS cohorts, over a thousand published viral clones and other ImmuneACCESS disease sequences. TCRdb redid the processing of the public reads, applying fastp at Q25 and MiXCR, and retained in-frame beta chains. Rows with a matching CDR3 protein are joined into one entry that keeps the most common DNA and genes. It is TCRdb's table, rather than the study itself, that gives the V and J calls and clone size. Present in this sample are some 170,000 distinct CDR3 sequences, roughly 94% of which were seen just once. Jointly, the top ten make up around 0.093% of the sample.

Cut back by 3 bases and 4 bases, the V and J ends lie 7 bases apart. The germline V gene gives CDR1 as KGHSH and CDR2 as LQKENI. The CDR3 spans 12 residues, from the cysteine through the phenylalanine. Kept here is only the CDR3 DNA, which spans 36 bases and is read in frame from base 1. High-throughput TCR beta sequencing profiled peripheral blood CD8+ and CD4+ T cells from healthy donors, Susac syndrome patients and multiple sclerosis patients. The multiple sclerosis controls were treatment-naive patients who had stable or active relapsing-remitting disease and met the revised McDonald criteria. Bulk CD8+ and CD4+ T cells were purified by magnetic negative isolation, whereas CD8+ TEMRA cells were enriched by FACS. Blood was drawn into EDTA tubes, processed within 24 hours, and PBMCs were isolated by density gradient centrifugation. PBMCs intended for TCR sequencing were frozen in liquid nitrogen and were later thawed in a 37 degrees C water bath. The sorted or isolated CD4+, CD8+ and CD8+ TEMRA cells reached a purity of at least 90%.

Points on this clonotype: What antigen it recognizes has not been identified. Base qualities are not recorded, but no much larger clone differs from it by a single base.

Sequencing was carried out using CD4+ T cells from PBMCs. The sequence links TRBV18 to TRBJ2-7; 5 matching bases give a weak D call of TRBD2. The TCR comes from a human donor with multiple sclerosis. The DNA is TGTGCCAGCTCACCGACTATATACGAGCAGTACTTC. It specifies CASSPTIYEQYF.